This T cell receptor (beta chain) was found in a study of blood T cell repertoires in COVID-19. Turning to the study itself: Both acute and convalescent COVID-19 samples were obtained from the United States, Italy and Spain. The cDNA or gDNA used as material had been derived from T cells, B-cell-depleted T cells, or PBMCs.

In the source study's methods: Amplification from reference gene primers served as the basis for estimated nucleated cell counts. Clones were read by immunoSEQ multiplex PCR, and TCRdb kept only the in-frame ones, dropping some. V and J calls and clone size are as listed in that table; D and trimming were resolved from the DNA. This sample yields about 300,000 clones, of which roughly 90% are seen a single time; around 6.6% belongs to the top ten. This CDR3 has 14 amino acids. V dropped 6 bases and J dropped 2 bases, with 12 bases sitting between them. Germline CDR1 SEHNR, CDR2 FQNEAQ (reference sequence).

The sequenced sample consisted of peripheral blood. The chain is built from TRBV7-9 and TRBJ2-3; D perhaps matches TRBD2 (7 bases). The sequence was collected from a man aged 18-30 years who had recovered from COVID-19. CDR3 in DNA: TGTGCCAGCAGGAGGGGGGGGTACACAGATACGCAGTATTTT. Translated: CASRRGGYTDTQYF. The whole variable domain, filled in from reference TRBV7-9 and TRBJ2-3, reads DTGVSQNPRHKITKRGQNVTFRCDPISEHNRLYWYRQTLGQGPEFLTYFQNEAQLEKSRLLSDRFSAERPKGSFSTLEIQRTEQGDSAMYLCASRRGGYTDTQYFGPGTRLTVL.